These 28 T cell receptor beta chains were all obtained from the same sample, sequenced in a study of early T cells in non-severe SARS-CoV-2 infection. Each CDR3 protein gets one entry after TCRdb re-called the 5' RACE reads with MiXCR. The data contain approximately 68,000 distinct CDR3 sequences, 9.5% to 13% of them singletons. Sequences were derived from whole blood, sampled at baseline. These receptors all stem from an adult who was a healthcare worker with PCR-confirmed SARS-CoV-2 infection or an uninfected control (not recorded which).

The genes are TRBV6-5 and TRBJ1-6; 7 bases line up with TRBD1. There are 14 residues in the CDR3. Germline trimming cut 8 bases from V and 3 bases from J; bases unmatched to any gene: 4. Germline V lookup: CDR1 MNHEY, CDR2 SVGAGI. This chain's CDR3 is CASARDSYNSPLHF. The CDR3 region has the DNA TGTGCCAGCGCCCGGGACAGCTATAATTCACCCCTCCACTTT.

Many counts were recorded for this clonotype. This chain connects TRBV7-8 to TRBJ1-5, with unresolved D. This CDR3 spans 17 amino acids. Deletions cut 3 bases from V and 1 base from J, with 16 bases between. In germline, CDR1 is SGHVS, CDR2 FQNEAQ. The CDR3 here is CASSLVGLGGSNQPQHF. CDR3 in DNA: TGTGCCAGCAGCTTGGTCGGTTTGGGAGGAAGCAATCAGCCCCAGCATTTT.

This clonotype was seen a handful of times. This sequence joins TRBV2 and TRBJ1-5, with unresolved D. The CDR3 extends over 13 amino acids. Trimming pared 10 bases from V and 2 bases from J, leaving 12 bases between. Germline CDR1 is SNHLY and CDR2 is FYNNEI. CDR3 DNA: TGTGCCACCGCCAATGTCGGCAATCAGCCCCAGCATTTT. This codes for CATANVGNQPQHF.

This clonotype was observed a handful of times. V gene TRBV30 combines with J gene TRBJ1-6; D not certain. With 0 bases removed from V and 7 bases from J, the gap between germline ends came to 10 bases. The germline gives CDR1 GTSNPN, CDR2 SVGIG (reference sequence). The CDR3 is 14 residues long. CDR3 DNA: TGTGCCTGGAGTGTGTCGCCTGGGAATTCACCCCTCCACTTT. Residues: CAWSVSPGNSPLHF.

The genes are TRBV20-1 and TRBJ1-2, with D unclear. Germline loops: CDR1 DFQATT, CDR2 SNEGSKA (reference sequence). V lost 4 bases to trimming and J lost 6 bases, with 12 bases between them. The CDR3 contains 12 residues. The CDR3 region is CSATIKADGYTF. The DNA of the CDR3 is TGCAGTGCTACTATCAAGGCGGATGGCTACACCTTC.

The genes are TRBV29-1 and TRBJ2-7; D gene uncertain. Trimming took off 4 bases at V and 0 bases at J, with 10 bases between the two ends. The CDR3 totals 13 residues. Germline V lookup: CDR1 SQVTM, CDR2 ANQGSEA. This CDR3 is CSVVPLSSYEQYF. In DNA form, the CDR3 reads TGCAGCGTTGTACCGCTCAGCTCCTACGAGCAGTACTTC.

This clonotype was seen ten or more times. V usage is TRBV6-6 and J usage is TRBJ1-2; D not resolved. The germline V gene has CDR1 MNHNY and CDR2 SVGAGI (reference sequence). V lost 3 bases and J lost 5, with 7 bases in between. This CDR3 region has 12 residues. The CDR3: CASSYGEYGYTF. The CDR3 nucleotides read TGTGCCAGCAGTTATGGGGAGTATGGCTACACCTTC.

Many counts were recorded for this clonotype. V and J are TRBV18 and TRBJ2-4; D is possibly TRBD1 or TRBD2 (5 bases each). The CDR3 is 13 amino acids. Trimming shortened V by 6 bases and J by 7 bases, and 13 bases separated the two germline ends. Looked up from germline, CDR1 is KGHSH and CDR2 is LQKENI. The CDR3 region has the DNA TGTGCCAGCTCTCGGGACGAGGGGAACATTCAGTACTTC. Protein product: CASSRDEGNIQYF.

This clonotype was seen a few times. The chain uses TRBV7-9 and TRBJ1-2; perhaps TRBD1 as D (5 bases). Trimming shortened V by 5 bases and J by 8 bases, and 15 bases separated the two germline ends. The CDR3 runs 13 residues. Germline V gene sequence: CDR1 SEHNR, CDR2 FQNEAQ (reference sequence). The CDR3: CASSLPGPTGYTF. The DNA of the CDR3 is TGTGCCAGCAGCCTTCCGGGACCAACAGGCTACACCTTC. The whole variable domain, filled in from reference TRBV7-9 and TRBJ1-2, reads DTGVSQNPRHKITKRGQNVTFRCDPISEHNRLYWYRQTLGQGPEFLTYFQNEAQLEKSRLLSDRFSAERPKGSFSTLEIQRTEQGDSAMYLCASSLPGPTGYTFGSGTRLTVV.

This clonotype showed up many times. The CDR3 sequence is CASSFAAGYGYTF. CDR3 DNA: TGTGCCAGCAGTTTTGCAGCTGGCTATGGCTACACCTTC. The chain is built from TRBV27 and TRBJ1-2; D is ambiguous. This CDR3 spans 13 amino acids. Trimming shortened V by 3 bases and J by 4 bases, and 9 bases separated the two germline ends. In germline, CDR1 is MNHEY, CDR2 SMNVEV (reference sequence).

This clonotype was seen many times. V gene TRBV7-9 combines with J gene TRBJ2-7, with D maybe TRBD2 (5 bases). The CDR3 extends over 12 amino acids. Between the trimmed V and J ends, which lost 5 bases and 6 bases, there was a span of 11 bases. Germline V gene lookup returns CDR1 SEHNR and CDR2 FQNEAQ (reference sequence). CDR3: CASSLARGEQYF. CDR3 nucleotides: TGTGCCAGCAGCCTGGCTCGGGGCGAGCAGTACTTC. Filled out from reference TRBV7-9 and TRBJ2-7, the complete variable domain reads DTGVSQNPRHKITKRGQNVTFRCDPISEHNRLYWYRQTLGQGPEFLTYFQNEAQLEKSRLLSDRFSAERPKGSFSTLEIQRTEQGDSAMYLCASSLARGEQYFGPGTRLTVT.

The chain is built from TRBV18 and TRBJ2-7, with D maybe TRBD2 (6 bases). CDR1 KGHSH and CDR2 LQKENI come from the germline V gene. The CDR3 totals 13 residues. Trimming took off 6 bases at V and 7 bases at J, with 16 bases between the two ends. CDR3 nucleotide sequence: TGTGCCAGCTCGCGGGAACGACGGGGAGAGCAGTACTTC. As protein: CASSRERRGEQYF.

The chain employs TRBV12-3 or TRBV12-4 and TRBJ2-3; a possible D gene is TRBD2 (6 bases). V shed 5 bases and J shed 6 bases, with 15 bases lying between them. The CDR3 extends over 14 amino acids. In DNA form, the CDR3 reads TGTGCCAGCAGTCCCCGTCGGGGGATGGATACGCAGTATTTT. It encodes CASSPRRGMDTQYF.

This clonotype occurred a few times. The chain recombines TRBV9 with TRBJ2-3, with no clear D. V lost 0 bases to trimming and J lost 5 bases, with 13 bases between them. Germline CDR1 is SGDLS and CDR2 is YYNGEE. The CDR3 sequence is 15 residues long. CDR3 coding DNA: TGTGCCAGCAGCGTAGGAGAAGGCCTAGGAGATACGCAGTATTTT. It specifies CASSVGEGLGDTQYF.

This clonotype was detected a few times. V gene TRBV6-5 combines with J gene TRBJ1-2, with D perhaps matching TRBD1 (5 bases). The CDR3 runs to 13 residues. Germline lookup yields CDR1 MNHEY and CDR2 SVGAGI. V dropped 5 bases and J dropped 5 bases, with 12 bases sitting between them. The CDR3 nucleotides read TGTGCCAGCAGTCCGGGACGCAAGTATGGCTACACCTTC. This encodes CASSPGRKYGYTF.

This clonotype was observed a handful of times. DNA for the CDR3: TGTGCCAGCAGCCTTCATGGGGCGTATAGCAATCAGCCCCAGCATTTT. Protein product: CASSLHGAYSNQPQHF. The chain carries TRBV7-2 and TRBJ1-5, with D tentatively TRBD1 (5 bases). CDR3 size: 16 residues. Germline CDR1 reads SGHTA; CDR2 reads FQGNSA. Trimming stripped 5 bases from V and 0 bases from J, with 14 bases between.

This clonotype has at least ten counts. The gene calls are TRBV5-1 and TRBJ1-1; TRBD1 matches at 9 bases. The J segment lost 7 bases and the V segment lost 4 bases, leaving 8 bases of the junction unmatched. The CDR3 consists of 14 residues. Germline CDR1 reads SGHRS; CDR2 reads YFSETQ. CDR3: CASSGTGLFNEAFF. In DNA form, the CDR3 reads TGCGCCAGCAGCGGGACAGGGTTGTTCAATGAAGCTTTCTTT.

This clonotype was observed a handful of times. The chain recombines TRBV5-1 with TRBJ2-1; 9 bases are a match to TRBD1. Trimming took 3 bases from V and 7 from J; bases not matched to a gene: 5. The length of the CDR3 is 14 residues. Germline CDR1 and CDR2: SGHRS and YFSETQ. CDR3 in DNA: TGCGCCAGCAGCTCGACAGGGGGACGTAATGAGCAGTTCTTC. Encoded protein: CASSSTGGRNEQFF.

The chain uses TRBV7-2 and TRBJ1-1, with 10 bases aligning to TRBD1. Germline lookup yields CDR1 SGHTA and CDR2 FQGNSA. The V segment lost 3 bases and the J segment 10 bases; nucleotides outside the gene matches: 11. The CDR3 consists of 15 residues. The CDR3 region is CASSFRWGQGKVAFF. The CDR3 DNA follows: TGTGCCAGCAGCTTTAGGTGGGGACAGGGGAAAGTAGCTTTCTTT. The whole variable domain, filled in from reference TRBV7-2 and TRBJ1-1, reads GAGVSQSPSNKVTEKGKDVELRCDPISGHTALYWYRQSLGQGLEFLIYFQGNSAPDKSGLPSDRFSAERTGGSVSTLTIQRTQQEDSAVYLCASSFRWGQGKVAFFGQGTRLTVV.

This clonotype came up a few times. The CDR3 region has the DNA TGTGCCAGCAGTTACTCAGGGGGCACAGATACGCAGTATTTT. As protein: CASSYSGGTDTQYF. The chain employs TRBV6-5 and TRBJ2-3; D is perhaps TRBD1 (5 bases). The ends were cut back, 0 bases at V and 1 base at J, with 5 bases in the middle. Germline-derived CDR1 and CDR2 are MNHEY and SVGAGI. This CDR3 region has 14 residues.

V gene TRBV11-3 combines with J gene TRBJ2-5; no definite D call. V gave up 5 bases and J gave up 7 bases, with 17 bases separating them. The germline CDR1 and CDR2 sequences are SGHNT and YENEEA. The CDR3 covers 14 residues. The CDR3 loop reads CASSPLTPVGTQYF. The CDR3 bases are TGTGCCAGCAGCCCTCTTACCCCCGTGGGGACCCAGTACTTC.

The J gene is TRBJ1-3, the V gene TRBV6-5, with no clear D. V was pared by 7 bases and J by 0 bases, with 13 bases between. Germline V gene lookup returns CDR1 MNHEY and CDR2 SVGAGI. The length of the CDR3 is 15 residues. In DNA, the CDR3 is TGTGCCAGCACCCCCGATAGGTTCTCTGGAAACACCATATATTTT. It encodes CASTPDRFSGNTIYF.

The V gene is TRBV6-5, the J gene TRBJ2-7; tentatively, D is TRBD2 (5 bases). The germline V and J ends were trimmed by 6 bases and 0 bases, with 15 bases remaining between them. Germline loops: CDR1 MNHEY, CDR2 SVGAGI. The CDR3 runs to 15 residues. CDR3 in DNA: TGTGCCAGCAGCCCGACTGCCACTAGCTCCTACGAGCAGTACTTC. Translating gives CASSPTATSSYEQYF.

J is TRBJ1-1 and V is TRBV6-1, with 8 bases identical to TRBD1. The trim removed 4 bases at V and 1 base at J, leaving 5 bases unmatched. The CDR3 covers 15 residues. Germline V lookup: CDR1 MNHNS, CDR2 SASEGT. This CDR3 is CASSGTGTGNTEAFF. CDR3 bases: TGTGCCAGCAGTGGAACAGGGACAGGGAACACTGAAGCTTTCTTT.

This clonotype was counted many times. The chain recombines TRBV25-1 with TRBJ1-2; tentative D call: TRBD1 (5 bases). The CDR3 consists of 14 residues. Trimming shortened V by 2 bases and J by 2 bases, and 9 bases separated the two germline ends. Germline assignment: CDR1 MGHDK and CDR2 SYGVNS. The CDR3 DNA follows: TGTGCCAGCAGTGAACAGGGTCCCAACTATGGCTACACCTTC. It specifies CASSEQGPNYGYTF.

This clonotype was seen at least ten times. The CDR3 reads CASCLAHGYTF. In DNA, the CDR3 is TGTGCCAGCTGCCTGGCCCATGGCTACACCTTC. This rearrangement joins TRBV2 to TRBJ1-2; D gene ambiguous. The CDR3 contains 11 residues. Germline V gene data show CDR1 as SNHLY and CDR2 as FYNNEI. V was trimmed by 8 bases and J by 6 bases, leaving 10 bases between them.

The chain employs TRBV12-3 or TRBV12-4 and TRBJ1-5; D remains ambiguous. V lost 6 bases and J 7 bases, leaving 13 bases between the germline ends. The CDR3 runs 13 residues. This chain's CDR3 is CASSSRVIQPQHF. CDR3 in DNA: TGTGCCAGCAGCTCACGGGTTATCCAGCCCCAGCATTTT.

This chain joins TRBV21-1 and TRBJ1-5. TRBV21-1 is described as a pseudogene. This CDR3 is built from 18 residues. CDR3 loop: CASSKSLGGTSYNQPQHF. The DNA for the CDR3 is TGTGCCAGCAGCAAAAGTCTGGGAGGGACTTCTTACAATCAGCCCCAGCATTTT.